These 18 T cell receptor beta chains share one sample of origin, sequenced in a study of blood T cell repertoires in COVID-19. Repertoires were generated with immunoSEQ multiplex PCR, while TCRdb's copy carries only in-frame clones and drops some. The sample contains some 99,000 clones, roughly 84% of which appear only once. What was sequenced was peripheral blood. The receptors shown here come from a woman aged 80 or older with active or convalescent COVID-19.

The DNA for the CDR3 is TGTGCCAGCAGCTTAAGTCGGCTAGCGGGAGTCGGTGAGCAGTTCTTC. Residues: CASSLSRLAGVGEQFF. The J gene is TRBJ2-1, the V gene TRBV7-3; 10 positions agree with TRBD2. CDR3 length: 16 residues. J was trimmed by 9 bases and V by 1 base; bases with no gene match: 9. CDR1 and CDR2 from the germline V gene are SGHTA and FQGTGA.

This chain connects TRBV7-2 to TRBJ2-1; a weak D match, TRBD2 (5 bases). CDR3 length: 15 residues. The V and J ends lost 1 base and 1 base respectively, with 8 bases between them. The germline CDR1 and CDR2 sequences are SGHTA and FQGNSA. CDR3 loop: CASSLESGSYNEQFF. For the CDR3, the DNA is TGTGCCAGCAGCTTAGAGAGCGGTTCCTACAATGAGCAGTTCTTC.

The rearrangement links TRBV5-8 to TRBJ2-1; D might be TRBD2 (6 bases). Germline V gene sequence: CDR1 SGHTS, CDR2 YDEGEE. This CDR3 contains 16 residues. The ends were cut back, 0 bases at V and 4 bases at J, with 14 bases in the middle. This chain's CDR3 is CASSLATGAIYNEQFF. Written as DNA, the CDR3 is TGTGCCAGCAGCTTGGCCACGGGAGCTATTTACAATGAGCAGTTCTTC.

J is TRBJ1-5 and V is TRBV14; D is ambiguous. This CDR3 has 13 residues. CDR1 SGHDN and CDR2 FVKESK come from the germline V gene. V lost 6 bases to trimming and J lost 3 bases, with 9 bases between them. In DNA, the CDR3 is TGTGCCAGCAGTTGGTCAGACAATCAGCCCCAGCATTTT. Translating it yields CASSWSDNQPQHF.

V gene TRBV6-5 combines with J gene TRBJ2-7, with TRBD2 identical over 13 bases. CDR3 length: 14 residues. The germline V gene has CDR1 MNHEY and CDR2 SVGAGI. The V and J ends lost 7 bases and 3 bases, in that order; junction bases with no gene match: 3. The DNA for the CDR3 is TGTGCCAGCACGAGGACTAGCGGGAGCTACGAGCAGTACTTC. Amino acid sequence: CASTRTSGSYEQYF.

This sequence joins TRBV28 and TRBJ2-7; weak D call: TRBD1 (5 bases). Germline CDR1 reads MDHEN; CDR2 reads SYDVKM. This CDR3 has 12 residues. Trimming pared 6 bases from V and 3 bases from J, leaving 9 bases between. CDR3 residues: CASRIQGYEQYF. The CDR3 nucleotides read TGTGCCAGCAGGATTCAGGGCTACGAGCAGTACTTC.

The chain links TRBV29-1 to TRBJ2-1; 7 bases map to TRBD2. Germline V gene data show CDR1 as SQVTM and CDR2 as ANQGSEA. The V and J ends lost 6 bases and 0 bases, in that order; junction bases with no gene match: 8. There are 15 residues in the CDR3. The CDR3 DNA follows: TGCAGCGTGCCGAGCGGGAAGATCTCCTACAATGAGCAGTTCTTC. Translating gives CSVPSGKISYNEQFF.

The chain uses TRBV7-3 and TRBJ2-7, with no clear D. The germline V gene has CDR1 SGHTA and CDR2 FQGTGA. The germline V and J ends were trimmed by 2 bases and 3 bases, with 8 bases remaining between them. CDR3 length: 13 amino acids. The CDR3 bases are TGTGCCAGCAGCTTATCGAGGAACTACGAGCAGTACTTC. Protein: CASSLSRNYEQYF.

The V and J genes are TRBV6-5 and TRBJ1-2; TRBD1 aligns across 8 bases. V was clipped by 2 bases and J by 5 bases; unmatched bases: 4. Germline lookup yields CDR1 MNHEY and CDR2 SVGAGI. The CDR3 runs to 14 residues. CDR3 sequence: CASSYDQGAYGYTF. Written as DNA, the CDR3 is TGTGCCAGCAGTTACGACCAGGGGGCTTATGGCTACACCTTC.

The chain couples TRBV2 to TRBJ2-1, with TRBD2 matching over 14 bases. Trimming cost V 7 bases and J 1 base; bases outside gene matches: 9. The germline CDR1 and CDR2 sequences are SNHLY and FYNNEI. The CDR3 has 18 amino acids. The CDR3 loop is CASKPGLAGVGSYNEQFF. The CDR3 DNA sequence: TGTGCCAGCAAGCCGGGACTAGCGGGAGTGGGGTCCTACAATGAGCAGTTCTTC. Complete variable domain (other parts from reference TRBV2 and TRBJ2-1): EPEVTQTPSHQVTQMGQEVILRCVPISNHLYFYWYRQILGQKVEFLVSFYNNEISEKSEIFDDQFSVERPDGSNFTLKIRSTKLEDSAMYFCASKPGLAGVGSYNEQFFGPGTRLTVL.

The chain links TRBV20-1 to TRBJ2-4; no reliable D call. Germline CDR1 DFQATT, CDR2 SNEGSKA (reference sequence). V shed 5 bases and J shed 9 bases, with 8 bases lying between them. This CDR3 is built from 10 residues. The CDR3 spells CSAYSGIQYF. CDR3 coding DNA: TGCAGTGCTTATTCGGGCATTCAGTACTTC.

The rearrangement links TRBV9 to TRBJ1-4; D may be TRBD1 (5 bases). V lost 3 bases to trimming and J lost 6 bases, with 12 bases between them. CDR1 is SGDLS, CDR2 YYNGEE, per germline. This CDR3 comprises 14 residues. The CDR3 coding sequence is TGTGCCAGCAGCGGGGGGAGGGCAGATGAAAAACTGTTTTTT. Protein product: CASSGGRADEKLFF.

V gene TRBV28 combines with J gene TRBJ1-2, with D uncertain. Trimming removed 3 bases from V and 0 bases from J, with 5 bases in between. CDR1 and CDR2 from the germline V gene are MDHEN and SYDVKM. The CDR3 is 13 residues long. In nucleotides, the CDR3 is TGTGCCAGCAGTTTGGCCGCTAACTATGGCTACACCTTC. Its protein product is CASSLAANYGYTF.

The J gene is TRBJ1-3, the V gene TRBV7-9; D is undetermined. V was cut by 9 bases and J by 0 bases, with 15 bases left in between. Germline lookup yields CDR1 SEHNR and CDR2 FQNEAQ (reference sequence). The CDR3 spans 15 residues. CDR3 protein: CASKYPASSGNTIYF. The DNA of the CDR3 is TGTGCCAGTAAATATCCTGCGAGCTCTGGAAACACCATATATTTT. The entire variable domain, with the rest obtained from reference TRBV7-9 and TRBJ1-3, is as follows: DTGVSQNPRHKITKRGQNVTFRCDPISEHNRLYWYRQTLGQGPEFLTYFQNEAQLEKSRLLSDRFSAERPKGSFSTLEIQRTEQGDSAMYLCASKYPASSGNTIYFGEGSWLTVV.

This clone was seen only a few times. The rearrangement links TRBV6-6 to TRBJ1-3; perhaps TRBD1 as D (5 bases). The V gene's germline CDR1 is MNHNY and CDR2 SVGAGI (reference sequence). Trimming pared 4 bases from V and 3 bases from J, leaving 13 bases between. The CDR3 has 15 residues. The CDR3 is CASSSLPQGGNTIYF. The DNA for the CDR3 is TGTGCCAGCAGTTCATTACCTCAGGGTGGAAACACCATATATTTT.

This chain connects TRBV7-6 to TRBJ1-6, with D maybe TRBD1 (5 bases). Per germline, CDR1 SGHVS and CDR2 FNYEAQ. The ends were cut back, 3 bases at V and 5 bases at J, with 5 bases in the middle. This CDR3 has 13 amino acids. CDR3 region: CASSLTDNSPLHF. The CDR3 DNA follows: TGTGCCAGCAGCTTGACAGATAATTCACCCCTCCACTTT.

The V and J genes are TRBV5-5 and TRBJ2-7; 7 nucleotides agree with TRBD2. V shed 2 bases, J shed 4 bases, and the junction held 3 bases outside the gene matches. The CDR3 is made up of 13 amino acids. Per germline, CDR1 SGHKS and CDR2 YYEKEE (reference sequence). This CDR3 reads CASSFDGRYEQYF. CDR3 DNA sequence: TGTGCCAGCAGCTTCGACGGGAGGTACGAGCAGTACTTC.

The V call is TRBV7-9, the J call TRBJ1-1; no firm D call. CDR3 length: 16 residues. The V end was cut by 4 bases, the J end by 0 bases, with 15 bases between. Per germline, CDR1 SEHNR and CDR2 FQNEAQ (reference sequence). This CDR3 reads CASSSRRGAVNTEAFF. The CDR3 coding sequence is TGTGCCAGCAGCTCCCGACGGGGAGCGGTGAACACTGAAGCTTTCTTT. Filled out from reference TRBV7-9 and TRBJ1-1, the complete variable domain reads DTGVSQNPRHKITKRGQNVTFRCDPISEHNRLYWYRQTLGQGPEFLTYFQNEAQLEKSRLLSDRFSAERPKGSFSTLEIQRTEQGDSAMYLCASSSRRGAVNTEAFFGQGTRLTVV.